Following are 21 T cell receptor beta chains from one sample sequenced in a study of T cells in Graves' hyperthyroidism and ophthalmopathy. RNA transcripts were the template for amplifying TCR beta CDR3 regions. The study used the HTBI primer set for a first-round RT-PCR of the TCR CDR3. TCRdb itself ran the multiplex PCR reads through MiXCR, one entry per CDR3 protein. The sample carries 270,000 or so distinct CDR3 sequences, 25% to 30% recorded once. Sequencing was carried out using blood. The receptors derive from a man in his forties with Graves' hyperthyroidism that later progressed to Graves' ophthalmopathy.

This clonotype was recorded many times. The chain has TRBV29-1 and TRBJ2-7; 9 nucleotides match TRBD2. Trimming at V came to 4 bases and at J to 5 bases, leaving 15 bases not matched to a gene. CDR1 is SQVTM and CDR2 is ANQGSEA in the germline V gene. CDR3 length equals 16 residues. As DNA, the CDR3 is TGCAGCGTTGCTGGGCGCGGGAGGGCCTCGAGTCACGAGCAGTACTTC. Translation gives CSVAGRGRASSHEQYF.

The table lists this clonotype with many counts. The chain joins TRBV12-3 or TRBV12-4 to TRBJ2-4; a weak D match, TRBD2 (6 bases). This CDR3 contains 16 residues. V lost 1 base to trimming and J lost 4 bases, with 14 bases between them. As DNA, the CDR3 is TGTGCCAGCAGTTTAGGTGGCAGCCGGGGGAAAAACATTCAGTACTTC. Its translation: CASSLGGSRGKNIQYF.

In this sample, this clonotype turned up many times. The rearrangement joins TRBV6-1 to TRBJ2-7; 10 positions agree with TRBD2. Germline-derived CDR1 and CDR2 are MNHNS and SASEGT. The CDR3 contains 16 residues. Germline trimming cut 4 bases from V and 3 bases from J; bases unmatched to any gene: 9. The CDR3, as DNA: TGTGCCAGCAGTGTTTTGTGGAGGACTAGCGGCTACGAGCAGTACTTC. This translates into CASSVLWRTSGYEQYF.

This clonotype has only a few counts. V gene TRBV20-1 combines with J gene TRBJ2-7, with 7 bases matching TRBD1. The CDR3 extends over 13 amino acids. Germline V gene sequence: CDR1 DFQATT, CDR2 SNEGSKA (reference sequence). The junction had 5 bases not matched to a gene; V was cut back by 3 bases and J by 3 bases. The CDR3 is CSASSGGLYEQYF. CDR3 sequence (DNA): TGCAGTGCTAGCTCAGGGGGTCTCTACGAGCAGTACTTC.

The table lists this clonotype with many counts. The chain carries TRBV12-3 or TRBV12-4 and TRBJ2-5; 7 nucleotides match TRBD1. CDR3 length equals 14 residues. The trim removed 6 bases at V and 2 bases at J, leaving 6 bases unmatched. The chain's CDR3 is CASRSGTVQETQYF. CDR3 nucleotides: TGTGCCAGCAGATCCGGGACAGTTCAAGAGACCCAGTACTTC.

This clonotype was found many times. DNA of the CDR3: TGTGCCAGCAGTTACTCACTTGAGGGAGCGGAGGGCACTGAAGCTTTCTTT. Translating gives CASSYSLEGAEGTEAFF. The rearrangement joins TRBV6-5 to TRBJ1-1; D is ambiguous. The V and J ends lost 0 bases and 4 bases respectively, with 18 bases between them. The CDR3 is 17 residues long. In germline, CDR1 is MNHEY, CDR2 SVGAGI.

In this sample, this clonotype turned up many times. The chain is built from TRBV20-1 and TRBJ1-5, with 7 bases lining up with TRBD1. The CDR3 is 14 amino acids. Germline trimming cut 3 bases from V and 3 bases from J; bases unmatched to any gene: 5. Germline-derived CDR1 and CDR2 are DFQATT and SNEGSKA (reference sequence). The CDR3: CSASRDRANQPQHF. CDR3 nucleotides: TGCAGTGCTAGTCGGGACAGAGCCAATCAGCCCCAGCATTTT.

There are many counts of this clonotype. V usage is TRBV6-5 and J usage is TRBJ2-7; weak D call: TRBD2 (7 bases). The CDR3 extends over 14 amino acids. V was shortened by 6 bases and J by 2 bases, with 14 bases between the two germline ends. CDR1 MNHEY and CDR2 SVGAGI come from the germline V gene. CDR3 in DNA: TGTGCCAGCAGGGTCACAGGGAGGGCCTACGAGCAGTACTTC. Its protein product is CASRVTGRAYEQYF.

This clonotype was seen at least ten times. The rearrangement joins TRBV28 to TRBJ2-2; 9 nucleotides align to TRBD2. Germline CDR1 and CDR2: MDHEN and SYDVKM. Trimming at V came to 6 bases and at J to 5 bases, leaving 13 bases not matched to a gene. The CDR3 has 17 amino acids. The CDR3 is CASSPGGREGLTGELFF. CDR3 in DNA: TGTGCCAGCAGCCCCGGTGGGCGGGAGGGCCTTACCGGGGAGCTGTTTTTT.

Many counts were recorded for this clonotype. V usage is TRBV5-1 and J usage is TRBJ2-7; D remains ambiguous. Germline V gives CDR1 SGHRS, CDR2 YFSETQ. This CDR3 region has 14 residues. Deletions cut 2 bases from V and 0 bases from J, with 9 bases between. The CDR3 DNA follows: TGCGCCAGCAGCTTTTGGCCAACCTCCTACGAGCAGTACTTC. It encodes CASSFWPTSYEQYF.

Concerning this clonotype itself: A much larger clonotype is one base distant, so this may be a read error. This chain joins TRBV13 and TRBJ2-7; no definite D call. The CDR3 runs 13 residues. Trimming removed 5 bases at V and 5 bases at J, with 13 bases between. The germline V gene has CDR1 PRHDT and CDR2 FYEKMQ (reference sequence). The CDR3 region is CASSPTPLHEQYF. DNA for the CDR3: TGTGCCAGCAGCCCGACTCCACTCCACGAGCAGTACTTC.

This clonotype was detected ten times or more. This rearrangement joins TRBV5-1 to TRBJ1-2; TRBD1 matches 8 bases. Germline trimming cut 2 bases from V and 0 bases from J; bases unmatched to any gene: 3. This CDR3 is 15 amino acids long. Germline CDR1 is SGHRS and CDR2 is YFSETQ. CDR3 coding DNA: TGCGCCAGCAGCTTACTGACAGGGGCTAACTATGGCTACACCTTC. Residues: CASSLLTGANYGYTF.

This clonotype was seen ten or more times. The chain employs TRBV4-1 and TRBJ1-1; D gene uncertain. Germline-derived CDR1 and CDR2 are MGHRA and YSYEKL. V lost 0 bases, J lost 4 bases, and 15 bases lay in between. There are 16 residues in the CDR3. For the CDR3, the DNA is TGCGCCAGCAGCCAAGACCGCTTAGGTCCCGGCACTGAAGCTTTCTTT. Its protein is CASSQDRLGPGTEAFF.

This clonotype showed up many times. V and J are TRBV3-1 and TRBJ2-7; D remains ambiguous. Germline V CDR1 and CDR2: LGHDT, YNNKEL (reference sequence). The V end was cut by 0 bases, the J end by 6 bases, with 12 bases between. The CDR3 runs 14 residues. CDR3 sequence (DNA): TGTGCCAGCAGCCAAGAAAATGGGCAACGCGAGCAGTACTTC. It encodes CASSQENGQREQYF.

This clonotype showed up just a few times. The chain links TRBV4-1 to TRBJ2-7; D ambiguous. The CDR3 sequence is 13 residues long. CDR1 is MGHRA and CDR2 is YSYEKL in the germline V gene. The V end was cut by 2 bases, the J end by 7 bases, with 12 bases between. CDR3 protein: CASSQLGVREQYF. The CDR3 DNA reads TGCGCCAGCAGCCAACTTGGGGTGCGGGAGCAGTACTTC.

The chain links TRBV10-1 to TRBJ2-7; 8 bases fit TRBD1. The CDR3 consists of 14 residues. V lost 4 bases, J lost 3 bases, and 5 bases stayed unmatched. Germline V gene data show CDR1 as WNHNN and CDR2 as SYGVQD (reference sequence). The CDR3 reads CASSGRGLGYEQYF. CDR3 in DNA: TGCGCCAGCAGTGGCAGGGGGCTCGGCTACGAGCAGTACTTC.

This clonotype was detected many times. This clone may be a read error of a much larger clone one base away. The chain recombines TRBV24-1 with TRBJ2-5; unclear D gene. V was cut by 5 bases and J by 4 bases, with 7 bases left in between. Germline lookup yields CDR1 KGHDR and CDR2 SFDVKD. This CDR3 region has 12 residues. DNA of the CDR3: TGTGCCACCAGTGTTTTTAGAGAGACCCAGTACTTC. Protein: CATSVFRETQYF.

This clonotype was seen at least ten times. The chain couples TRBV2 to TRBJ2-5; 9 bases match TRBD1. Germline CDR1 is SNHLY and CDR2 is FYNNEI. Germline trimming cut 3 bases from V and 4 bases from J; bases unmatched to any gene: 0. The CDR3 runs 13 residues. The CDR3 is CASSETGGETQYF. CDR3 nucleotides: TGTGCCAGCAGTGAGACAGGGGGAGAGACCCAGTACTTC.

This clonotype was seen at least ten times. The rearrangement uses TRBV7-8 and TRBJ2-5; 9 bases match TRBD1. The CDR3 spans 15 residues. J was trimmed by 2 bases and V by 2 bases; bases with no gene match: 3. Looked up from germline, CDR1 is SGHVS and CDR2 is FQNEAQ. The CDR3 loop is CASSLWGTGQETQYF. CDR3 DNA sequence: TGTGCCAGCAGCTTATGGGGGACAGGGCAAGAGACCCAGTACTTC.

This clonotype was seen at least ten times. This chain links TRBV5-1 with TRBJ2-4; possible D gene TRBD1, 5 bases. This CDR3 comprises 13 residues. V was shortened by 0 bases and J by 8 bases, with 9 bases between the two germline ends. Germline-derived CDR1 and CDR2 are SGHRS and YFSETQ. The CDR3 here is CASSLGRVDIQYF. The CDR3 region has the DNA TGCGCCAGCAGCTTGGGCAGGGTGGACATTCAGTACTTC.

This clonotype was seen only a few times. Because the CDR3's place on the DNA is in doubt, the DNA is left out and the CDR3 is given as listed by TCRdb. This chain uses TRBV7-3 with TRBJ2-6; the table's D call, TRBD2, was not checked against the DNA. Per germline, CDR1 SGHTA and CDR2 FQGTGA. The CDR3 adds up to 21 amino acids, both ends counted. CDR3 sequence reads: CASSFLWAGEDSHSGANVLTF.